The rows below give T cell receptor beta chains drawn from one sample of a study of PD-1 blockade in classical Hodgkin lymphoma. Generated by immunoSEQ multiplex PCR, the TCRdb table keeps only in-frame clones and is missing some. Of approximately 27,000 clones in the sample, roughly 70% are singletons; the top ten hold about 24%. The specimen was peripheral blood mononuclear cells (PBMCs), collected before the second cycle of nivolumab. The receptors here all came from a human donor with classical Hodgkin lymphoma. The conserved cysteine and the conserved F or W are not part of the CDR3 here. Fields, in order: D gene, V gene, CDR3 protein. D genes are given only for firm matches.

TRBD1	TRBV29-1	SVVGTGASGYT
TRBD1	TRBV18	ASSPGQGGNQPQH
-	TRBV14	ASSTIAGPWIQETQY
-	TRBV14	ASSQVIGISGNTIY
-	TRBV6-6	ASSYPVSGIDTEAF
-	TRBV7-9	ASSLIGRTNTGELF
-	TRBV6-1	ASSPLGTEAF
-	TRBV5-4	ASSSLQDPGANVLT
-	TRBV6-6	ASSTREGGEQF
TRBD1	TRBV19	ASSLIGTGGNTIY
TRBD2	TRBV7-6	ASSPLGGGGSQETQY
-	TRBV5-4	ASSLGGQGKGELF
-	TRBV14	ASSQGGAPQH
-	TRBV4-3	ASSQALTQGTGNTIY
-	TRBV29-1	SVGIRGLQETQY
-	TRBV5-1	ASSLVSGTPYEQY
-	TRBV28	ASLPIGDPQPQH
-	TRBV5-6	ASSLTGIGTEAF
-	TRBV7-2	ASSLSLNTGELF
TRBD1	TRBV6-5	ASSYGKTGGTEAF
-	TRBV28	ASSLTAGLSGTGNSPLH
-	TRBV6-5	ASSPRVDSEKLF
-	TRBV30	AWSARGGGETQY
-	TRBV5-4	ASSLGRVRVETQY
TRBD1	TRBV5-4	ASSYGQGLETQY
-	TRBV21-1	ASMPGQLTSYEQY
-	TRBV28	ASSFQYGYT
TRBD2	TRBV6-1	ASSEASGRTYEQY
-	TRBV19	ASTTGVAGSPLH
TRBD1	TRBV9	ASSVQGDGWLTTGELF
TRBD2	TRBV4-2	ASSQAPGRENTGELF
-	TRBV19	ASMPNYNSPLH
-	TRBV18	ASSPQQETQY
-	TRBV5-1	ASSSAGSLTEAF
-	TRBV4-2	ASSQGEGGKETQY
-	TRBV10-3	AISDSSSNEQF
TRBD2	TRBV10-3	AISDPGGPTDTQY
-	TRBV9	ASSVQGMGGYT
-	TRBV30	AYPSSVQGRSSNQPQH
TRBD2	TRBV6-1	ASRASGGYQETQY
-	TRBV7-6	ASSSYFETQY